This TCR beta chain stems from a study of blood T cells in healthy people across ages. The V segment lost 4 bases and the J segment 13 bases; nucleotides outside the gene matches: 22. CDR1 and CDR2 from the germline V gene are SQVTM and ANQGSEA. The CDR3 is made up of 16 amino acids. Sample-barcoded 5' priming and a J-beta primer mix drove a second PCR of roughly 6 to 12 cycles. CDR3-containing paired-end reads numbered at least 2.5 million in each sample. TCRdb re-analysed the 5' RACE reads in MiXCR, keeping a single row per CDR3 protein. Seen here are 1.5 million to 1.9 million distinct CDR3 sequences, about 42% observed once, and the top ten hold around 4%. This clonotype was seen only once. Just one base apart from a much larger clone, this may be a read error.

Material for sequencing was blood. The J gene is TRBJ2-4, the V gene TRBV29-1; 7 bases map to TRBD2. This TCR came from a woman between 18 and 29 years old in good health. This CDR3 reads CSVVGLAGASYNEQYF. The CDR3 nucleotides read TGCAGCGTTGTGGGATTAGCGGGCGCTTCCTACAATGAGCAGTACTTC.